The source of this T cell receptor (beta chain) is a study of T cells in Graves' hyperthyroidism and ophthalmopathy. The table lists this clonotype with many counts. The investigators amplified TCR beta CDR3 regions from RNA transcripts. The HTBI primer set served for first-round RT-PCR of the TCR CDR3. TCRdb reprocessed the multiplex PCR reads with MiXCR, giving one entry per CDR3 protein. The repertoire holds under 650,000 distinct CDR3 sequences, 16% seen once, with 3.8% in the top ten. The study based diagnoses on clinical symptoms, serum thyroxine and TRAb, thyroid ultrasound and orbital computed tomography. Sequencing input: blood. This clonotype was obtained from a woman in her 30s with Graves' hyperthyroidism.

As DNA, the CDR3 is TGTGCCAGCAGCGCTCGGACAGATTCACCCCTCCACTTT. It yields the protein CASSARTDSPLHF. V and J are TRBV7-2 and TRBJ1-6, with a tentative D call TRBD1 (6 bases). V dropped 5 bases and J dropped 8 bases, with 10 bases sitting between them. This CDR3 region has 13 residues. Per the germline V gene, CDR1 is SGHTA and CDR2 is FQGNSA.